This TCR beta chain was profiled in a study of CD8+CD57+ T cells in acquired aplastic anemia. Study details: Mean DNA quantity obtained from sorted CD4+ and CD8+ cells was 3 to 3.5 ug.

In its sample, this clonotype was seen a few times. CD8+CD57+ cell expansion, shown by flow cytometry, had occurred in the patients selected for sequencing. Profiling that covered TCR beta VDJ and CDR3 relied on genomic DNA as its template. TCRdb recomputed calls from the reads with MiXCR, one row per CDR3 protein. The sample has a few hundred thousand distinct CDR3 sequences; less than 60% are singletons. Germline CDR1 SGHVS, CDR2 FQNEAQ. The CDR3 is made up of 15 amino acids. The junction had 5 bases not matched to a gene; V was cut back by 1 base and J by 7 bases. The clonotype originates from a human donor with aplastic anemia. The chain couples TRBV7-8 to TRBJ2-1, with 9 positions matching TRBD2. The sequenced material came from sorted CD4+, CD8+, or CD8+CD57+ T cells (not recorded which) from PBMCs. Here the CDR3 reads CASSLGGGGANEQFF. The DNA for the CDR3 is TGTGCCAGCAGCTTAGGGGGCGGGGGGGCGAATGAGCAGTTCTTC.